Listed here are 2 T cell receptor beta chains from one sample, sequenced in a study of human T cells and chemical hapten exposure. Each CDR3 protein is one row after TCRdb ran MiXCR on the RACE reads. Of 100,000 or so distinct CDR3 sequences detected, less than 40% appear once; the ten largest clones hold around 2.5%. Time point: patch test 3, about 24 weeks after DPC sensitization. The treatment was: therapeutic diphenylcyclopropenone sensitization with weekly scalp DPC. The sample consisted of whole blood, taken in connection with sensitization to the hapten diphenylcyclopropenone (DPC). These receptors originate from a man aged 40-49 years with alopecia areata. Some clones in this sample may be carry-over from other donors' samples.

The V call is TRBV10-3, the J call TRBJ1-2; D not resolved. The CDR3 is made up of 14 amino acids. V lost 3 bases to trimming and J lost 2 bases, with 10 bases between them. Germline V gives CDR1 ENHRY, CDR2 SYGVKD. The CDR3 reads CAISESTANYGYTF. CDR3 in DNA: TGTGCCATCAGTGAATCTACAGCGAACTATGGCTACACCTTC.

The chain employs TRBV29-1 and TRBJ2-3; D is undetermined. V lost 5 bases and J 4 bases, leaving 13 bases between the germline ends. Germline CDR1 reads SQVTM; CDR2 reads ANQGSEA. This CDR3 is built from 13 residues. The CDR3 bases are TGCAGCGTTAACCTTATCGTGGCAGATACGCAGTATTTT. Protein: CSVNLIVADTQYF.